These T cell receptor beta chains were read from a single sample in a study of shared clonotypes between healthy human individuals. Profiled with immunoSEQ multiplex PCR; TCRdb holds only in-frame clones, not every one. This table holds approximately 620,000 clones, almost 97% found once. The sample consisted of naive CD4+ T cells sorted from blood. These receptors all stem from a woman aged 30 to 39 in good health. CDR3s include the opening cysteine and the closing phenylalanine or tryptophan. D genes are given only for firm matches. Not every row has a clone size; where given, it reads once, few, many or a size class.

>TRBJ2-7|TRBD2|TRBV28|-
TGTGCCAGCAGTAGACTAGCGGAGGTCTACGAGCAGTACTTC
CASSRLAEVYEQYF
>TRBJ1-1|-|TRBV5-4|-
TGTGCCAGCAGCAAAACCGGGACAATCACTGAAGCTTTCTTT
CASSKTGTITEAFF
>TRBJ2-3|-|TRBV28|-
TGTGCCAGCAGTTTCCCGGGTTTAACAGATACGCAGTATTTT
CASSFPGLTDTQYF
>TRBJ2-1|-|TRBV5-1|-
TGCGCCAGCAGCTTGGCCAATCGGTATGAGCAGTTCTTC
CASSLANRYEQFF
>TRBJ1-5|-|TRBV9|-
TGTGCCAGCAGCCGGGACAATAGCAATCAGCCCCAGCATTTT
CASSRDNSNQPQHF
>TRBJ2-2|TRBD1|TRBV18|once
TGTGCCAGCCTCGACACGTGGACAGGGAACACCGGGGAGCTGTTTTTT
CASLDTWTGNTGELFF
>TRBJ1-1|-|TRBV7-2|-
TGTGCCAGCAGCTTTCTCGACAGCCGTAACACTGAAGCTTTCTTT
CASSFLDSRNTEAFF
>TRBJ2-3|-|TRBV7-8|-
TGTGCCAGCAGCTTACGACGGGACCCCACAGATACGCAGTATTTT
CASSLRRDPTDTQYF
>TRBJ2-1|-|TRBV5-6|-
TGTGCCAGCAGCAGCGGGCTAGGCGATGAGCAGTTCTTC
CASSSGLGDEQFF
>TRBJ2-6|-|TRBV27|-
TGTGCCAGCAGTTCCCACAGGTTCTCTGGGGCCAACGTCCTGACTTTC
CASSSHRFSGANVLTF
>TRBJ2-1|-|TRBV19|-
TGTGCCAGTAGTATAGATTCAAGGACAAGCTCCTACAATGAGCAGTTCTTC
CASSIDSRTSSYNEQFF
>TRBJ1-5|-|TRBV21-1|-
TGTGCCAGCAGCAAAGCGGGGCCGACAGGGGGCCCCCTTCAGCCCCAGCATTTT
CASSKAGPTGGPLQPQHF
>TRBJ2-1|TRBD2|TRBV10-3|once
TGTGCCATCACTAGCGGGAGCGAGGGTGAGCAGTTCTTC
CAITSGSEGEQFF
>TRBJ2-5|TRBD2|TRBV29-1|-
TGCAGCGCCAAGTCATTTAGCGGGCAAGAGACCCAGTACTTC
CSAKSFSGQETQYF
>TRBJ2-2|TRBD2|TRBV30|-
TGTGCCGGGGAGGGCCTGGCGGGCGCGAACACCGGGGAGCTGTTTTTT
CAGEGLAGANTGELFF
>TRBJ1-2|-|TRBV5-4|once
TGTGCCAGCAGCCCCCACCCCGTGGGAGCTAACTATGGCTACACCTTC
CASSPHPVGANYGYTF